This T cell receptor (beta chain) came from a study of blood T cell repertoires in COVID-19. Overall study context: The United States, Italy and Spain provided the acute and convalescent COVID-19 samples. Sample material is recorded as cDNA or gDNA derived from T cells, B-cell-depleted T cells, or PBMCs.

Generated by immunoSEQ multiplex PCR, the TCRdb table keeps only in-frame clones and is missing some. The table records 250,000 or so clones, around 81% of them present only once. Adults between about 18 and 95 years of age took part from 24 US areas. Two consecutive negative NP/OP PCR tests, clearance, or resolved symptoms defined Cohort 3 recovery. The clonotype was recovered from a man aged 50-59 years who had recovered from COVID-19. Sequencing input: PBMCs or T cells enriched from blood (not recorded which).

This chain's CDR3 is CASSPDYGPPGPYF. The CDR3 DNA reads as TGCGCCAGCAGCCCTGACTACGGACCCCCTGGACCGTACTTC. The V and J genes are TRBV5-1 and TRBJ2-7; D might be TRBD2 (5 bases). The germline V gene encodes CDR1 SGHRS and CDR2 YFSETQ. This CDR3 has 14 amino acids. V shed 4 bases and J shed 12 bases, with 23 bases lying between them.